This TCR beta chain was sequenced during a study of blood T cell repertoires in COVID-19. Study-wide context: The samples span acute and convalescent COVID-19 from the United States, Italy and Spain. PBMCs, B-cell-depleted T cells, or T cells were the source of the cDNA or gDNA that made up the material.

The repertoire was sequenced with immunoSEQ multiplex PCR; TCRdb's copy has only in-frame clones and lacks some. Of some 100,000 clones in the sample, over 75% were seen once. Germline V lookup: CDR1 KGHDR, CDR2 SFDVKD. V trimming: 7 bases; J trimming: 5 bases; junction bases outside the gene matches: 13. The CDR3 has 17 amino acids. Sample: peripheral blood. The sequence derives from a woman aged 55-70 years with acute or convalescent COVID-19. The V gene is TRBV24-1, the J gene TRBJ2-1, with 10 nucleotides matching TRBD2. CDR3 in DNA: TGTGCCACCAGCCTAGCGGGAGACCAAAATTCCCACAATGAGCAGTTCTTC. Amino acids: CATSLAGDQNSHNEQFF.